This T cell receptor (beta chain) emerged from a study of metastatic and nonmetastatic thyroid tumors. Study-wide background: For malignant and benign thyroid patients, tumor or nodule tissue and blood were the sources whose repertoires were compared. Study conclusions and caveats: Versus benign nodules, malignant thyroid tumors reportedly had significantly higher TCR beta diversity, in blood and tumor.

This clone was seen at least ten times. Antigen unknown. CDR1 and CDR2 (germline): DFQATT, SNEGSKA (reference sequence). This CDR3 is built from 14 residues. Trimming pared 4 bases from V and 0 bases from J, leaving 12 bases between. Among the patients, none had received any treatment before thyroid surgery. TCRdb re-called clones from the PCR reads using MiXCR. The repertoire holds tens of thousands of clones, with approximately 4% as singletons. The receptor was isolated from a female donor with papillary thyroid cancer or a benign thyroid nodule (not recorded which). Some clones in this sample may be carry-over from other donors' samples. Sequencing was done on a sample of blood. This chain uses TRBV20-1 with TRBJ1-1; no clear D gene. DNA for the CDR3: TGCAGTGCTATTCACGAAATCCTGAACACTGAAGCTTTCTTT. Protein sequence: CSAIHEILNTEAFF.